The clone carrying this TCR beta chain was observed a handful of times. Its antigen remains unidentified. TCRdb used MiXCR to reprocess the 5' RACE reads, holding one entry per CDR3 protein. The data contain 100,000 to 150,000 distinct CDR3 sequences, 13% to 15% of them singletons. This sample is part of a study of T cells after yellow fever vaccination. The study's findings and limits: Boosting was followed by the reappearance of most primary-vaccination clones (approximately 95% CD4, more than 70% CD8). Faster peaking, at day 5 versus 15, marked a secondary response that was weaker.

Germline V gene data show CDR1 as SEHNR and CDR2 as FQNEAQ (reference sequence). V shed 5 bases and J shed 2 bases, with 12 bases lying between them. The CDR3 is 14 amino acids. This clonotype originated in a man aged 18-30 years who received the YFV17D yellow fever vaccine. The chain links TRBV7-9 to TRBJ1-1; D call uncertain. The sample was CD8+ T cells sorted from PBMCs, taken 5 days after the yellow fever booster vaccination. CDR3 sequence reads: CASSVTVTNTEAFF. As DNA, the CDR3 is TGTGCCAGCAGCGTTACAGTGACTAACACTGAAGCTTTCTTT.